The 7 T cell receptor beta chains given below trace back to one sample, sequenced in a study of T-cell reconstitution after alpha-beta-depleted transplantation in children. The authors prepared the TCRbeta library with unique molecular identifiers. Each CDR3 protein gets one entry after TCRdb re-called the PCR reads with MiXCR. The sample has 700,000 or so distinct CDR3 sequences, over 10% seen once. Specimen: PBMCs, collected before TCRalphabeta/CD19-depleted stem cell transplant. All receptors derive from a girl aged 2 to 10 with congenital amegakaryocytic thrombocytopenia, due to receive a stem cell transplant.

This chain connects TRBV7-9 to TRBJ2-1; D gene unclear. The CDR3 consists of 10 residues. V was shortened by 10 bases and J by 9 bases, with 10 bases between the two germline ends. In germline, CDR1 is SEHNR, CDR2 FQNEAQ (reference sequence). The CDR3 loop is CATQPGEQFF. For the CDR3, the DNA is TGTGCCACGCAACCGGGTGAGCAGTTCTTC.

This clonotype was seen a few times. The rearrangement joins TRBV30 to TRBJ2-3, with 10 bases that match TRBD2. CDR3 size: 14 residues. Losses at the gene ends were 7 bases for V and 4 bases for J; bases not matched to a gene: 8. Germline CDR1 is GTSNPN and CDR2 is SVGIG (reference sequence). The CDR3 is CALGVAGGADTQYF. The CDR3, as DNA: TGTGCCTTGGGGGTAGCGGGAGGAGCAGATACGCAGTATTTT.

The chain joins TRBV9 to TRBJ1-2; no clear D gene. The CDR3 sequence is 15 residues long. V was cut by 0 bases and J by 0 bases, with 9 bases left in between. CDR1 and CDR2 from the germline V gene are SGDLS and YYNGEE. The CDR3 loop is CASSVGSRTNYGYTF. The CDR3 DNA sequence: TGTGCCAGCAGCGTAGGGTCTCGGACTAACTATGGCTACACCTTC.

Of note for this clonotype: Possible read error: a much larger clone is one base away. The V and J genes are TRBV29-1 and TRBJ2-1; 7 nucleotides line up with TRBD2. The CDR3 extends over 12 amino acids. Per germline, CDR1 SQVTM and CDR2 ANQGSEA. V was clipped by 2 bases and J by 16 bases; unmatched bases: 11. CDR3 region: CSVEMPSGPIFF. CDR3 nucleotides: TGCAGCGTTGAAATGCCTAGCGGCCCAATCTTCTTC.

This clonotype showed up many times. This sequence joins TRBV5-1 and TRBJ2-3; D is unclear. The CDR3 contains 14 residues. The germline gives CDR1 SGHRS, CDR2 YFSETQ. The V end was cut by 1 base, the J end by 2 bases, with 8 bases between. For the CDR3, the DNA is TGCGCCAGCAGCTTGACATTCTACACAGATACGCAGTATTTT. It encodes CASSLTFYTDTQYF.

This clonotype was seen a handful of times. The V call is TRBV21-1, the J call TRBJ2-4; the DNA was not compared with TRBD1, the D call given in the table. TRBV21-1 is described as a pseudogene. The CDR3 spans 19 residues. CDR3 sequence reads: CASTNSSGEGVLAKNIQYF. The CDR3 DNA follows: TGTGCCAGCACGAACTCCTCGGGAGAGGGGGTTTTAGCCAAAAACATTCAGTACTTC.

The table lists this clonotype with many counts. The V gene is TRBV27, the J gene TRBJ2-7; D unresolved. Trimming cost V 2 bases and J 2 bases, with 10 bases left between them. Germline values: CDR1 MNHEY, CDR2 SMNVEV (reference sequence). The CDR3 runs to 14 residues. The CDR3 is CASSLLGTTYEQYF. CDR3 in DNA: TGTGCCAGCAGTTTACTCGGCACCACCTACGAGCAGTACTTC.